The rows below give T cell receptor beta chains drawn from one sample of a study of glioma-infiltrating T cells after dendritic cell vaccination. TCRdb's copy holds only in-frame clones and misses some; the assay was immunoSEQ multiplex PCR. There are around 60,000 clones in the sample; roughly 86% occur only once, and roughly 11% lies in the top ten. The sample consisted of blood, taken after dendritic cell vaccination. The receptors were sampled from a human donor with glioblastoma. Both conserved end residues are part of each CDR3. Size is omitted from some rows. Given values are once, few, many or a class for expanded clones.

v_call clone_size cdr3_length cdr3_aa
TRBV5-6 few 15 CASSLGETGFYEQYF
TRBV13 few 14 CASSLASGGREQFF
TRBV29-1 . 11 CSVGVYNEQFF
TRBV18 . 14 CASSPPARGTEAFF
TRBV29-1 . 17 CSVEGGLAGGPPDTQYF
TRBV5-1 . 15 CASSFGGTMNTEAFF
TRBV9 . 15 CASSVATGGIGELFF
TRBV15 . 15 CATNEGQGVNYEQYF
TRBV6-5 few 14 CAASPDRAYGGYTF
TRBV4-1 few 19 CASSQGHSGGGFTDEKLFF
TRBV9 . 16 CASSVDPGLAFYEQYF
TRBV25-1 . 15 CASSLPGTGVAEAFF
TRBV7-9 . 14 CASSLAFQGNGYTF
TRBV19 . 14 CASSIFQDQETQYF
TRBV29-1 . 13 CSVTPGLQGGYTF
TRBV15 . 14 CATSSPGQGASYTF
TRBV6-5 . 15 CASSYGVKQGYGYTF
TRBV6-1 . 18 CASSELASGRSNTGELFF
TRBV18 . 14 CASSQRSGGYEQYF
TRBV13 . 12 CASGQYRDTIYF
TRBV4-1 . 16 CASSFSRVSGDYEQYF
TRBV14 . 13 CASSQERDTEAFF
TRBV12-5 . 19 CASGLTARAGTGHTGTQYF
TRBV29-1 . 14 CSAGAGGFYNEQFF
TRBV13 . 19 CASSLEQTSGVHSYNEQFF
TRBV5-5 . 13 CASWTGLLYGYTF
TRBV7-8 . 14 CASIPGDRGNEQYF
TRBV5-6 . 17 CASSLGDRDSNRYEQYF
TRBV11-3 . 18 CASSLAPGQSLSGNTIYF
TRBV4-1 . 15 CASSLSTGGSYEQYF